A single sample is the source of the 9 T cell receptor beta chains below, sequenced in a study of blood T cell repertoires in COVID-19. Profiling relied on immunoSEQ multiplex PCR, and the TCRdb table lists in-frame clones only, not all of them. The sample lists about 120,000 clones, 80% to 90% occurring once. The sequenced material came from peripheral blood. Every receptor here comes from an older man with active or convalescent COVID-19.

V usage is TRBV7-9 and J usage is TRBJ2-7; TRBD1 agrees at 9 bases. V shed 4 bases and J 6 bases; nucleotides not matched to a gene: 7. Germline V gives CDR1 SEHNR, CDR2 FQNEAQ (reference sequence). CDR3 length equals 14 residues. The CDR3 region has the DNA TGTGCCAGCAGCTCCTCCGACAGGGGGGCCGAGCAGTACTTC. This encodes CASSSSDRGAEQYF.

In this sample, this clone turned up once. The J gene is TRBJ1-1, the V gene TRBV7-9; a weak D match, TRBD1 (6 bases). This CDR3 region has 13 residues. Germline lookup yields CDR1 SEHNR and CDR2 FQNEAQ (reference sequence). V lost 5 bases, J lost 6 bases, and 13 bases lay in between. In nucleotides, the CDR3 is TGTGCCAGCAGCCTCAGGGGCATCCCTGAAGCTTTCTTT. Protein sequence: CASSLRGIPEAFF.

This sequence joins TRBV4-1 and TRBJ2-7; 9 bases align to TRBD1. J gave up 5 bases and V 6 bases, and 14 bases lay outside the gene matches. Germline CDR1 MGHRA, CDR2 YSYEKL. CDR3 size: 16 residues. The CDR3 reads CASSLEAGTGSDEQYF. The CDR3 nucleotides read TGCGCCAGCAGTCTCGAAGCCGGGACAGGGTCCGACGAGCAGTACTTC.

This chain joins TRBV28 and TRBJ2-1, with TRBD1 identical over 11 bases. The length of the CDR3 is 16 residues. V lost 7 bases to trimming and J lost 4 bases; unmatched junction nucleotides: 9. The germline V gene has CDR1 MDHEN and CDR2 SYDVKM. The CDR3, as DNA: TGTGCCAGCACCCCTACCGGGACAGGGGGATACAATGAGCAGTTCTTC. Translated: CASTPTGTGGYNEQFF.

V usage is TRBV5-5 and J usage is TRBJ2-1; 10 bases line up with TRBD2. In germline, CDR1 is SGHKS, CDR2 YYEKEE (reference sequence). This CDR3 is built from 15 residues. Losses at the gene ends were 3 bases for V and 7 bases for J; bases not matched to a gene: 7. CDR3 coding DNA: TGTGCCAGCAGCTACCTAGCGGGAGTGGGAAATGAGCAGTTCTTC. As protein: CASSYLAGVGNEQFF.

The chain uses TRBV18 and TRBJ2-3; 9 bases are shared with TRBD2. The germline gives CDR1 KGHSH, CDR2 LQKENI. V lost 4 bases to trimming and J lost 6 bases; unmatched junction nucleotides: 14. The CDR3 totals 17 residues. The DNA of the CDR3 is TGTGCCAGCTCACTAAACGCGATAGCGGGAGTCAAGGATACGCAGTATTTT. Protein sequence: CASSLNAIAGVKDTQYF.

V gene TRBV28 combines with J gene TRBJ2-1; 12 bases are shared with TRBD2. CDR3 length equals 15 residues. Trimming took 4 bases from V and 8 from J; bases not matched to a gene: 6. Germline V CDR1 and CDR2: MDHEN, SYDVKM. CDR3 loop: CASSSGLAGGDEQFF. DNA of the CDR3: TGTGCCAGCAGTTCGGGACTAGCGGGTGGGGATGAGCAGTTCTTC.

The chain links TRBV30 to TRBJ2-7; 9 bases agree with TRBD1. The V and J ends lost 4 bases and 9 bases, in that order; junction bases with no gene match: 16. The germline V gene has CDR1 GTSNPN and CDR2 SVGIG (reference sequence). This CDR3 region has 15 residues. The CDR3 protein is CAWTPRTGASWVQYF. Here the CDR3 DNA reads TGTGCCTGGACCCCTAGGACAGGGGCCTCTTGGGTGCAGTACTTC.

The V gene is TRBV7-9, the J gene TRBJ1-4; tentative D call: TRBD1 (5 bases). The CDR3 extends over 13 amino acids. V lost 7 bases and J 6 bases, leaving 12 bases between the germline ends. Germline-derived CDR1 and CDR2 are SEHNR and FQNEAQ (reference sequence). CDR3 residues: CASTPWGDEKLFF. DNA for the CDR3: TGTGCCAGCACCCCGTGGGGGGATGAAAAACTGTTTTTT.